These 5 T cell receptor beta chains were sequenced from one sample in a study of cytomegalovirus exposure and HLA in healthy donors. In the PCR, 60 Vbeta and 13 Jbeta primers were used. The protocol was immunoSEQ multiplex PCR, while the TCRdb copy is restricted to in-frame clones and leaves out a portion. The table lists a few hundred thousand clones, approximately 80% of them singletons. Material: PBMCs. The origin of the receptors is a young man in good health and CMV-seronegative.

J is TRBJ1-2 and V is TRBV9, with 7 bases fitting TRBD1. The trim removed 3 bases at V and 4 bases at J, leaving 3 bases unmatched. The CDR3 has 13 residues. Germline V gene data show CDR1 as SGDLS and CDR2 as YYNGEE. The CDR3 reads CASSEAGGYGYTF. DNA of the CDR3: TGTGCCAGCAGCGAGGCAGGGGGCTATGGCTACACCTTC.

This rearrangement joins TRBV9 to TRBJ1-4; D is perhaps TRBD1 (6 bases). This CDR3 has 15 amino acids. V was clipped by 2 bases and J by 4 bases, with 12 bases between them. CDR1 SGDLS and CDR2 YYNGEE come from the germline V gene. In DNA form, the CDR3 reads TGTGCCAGCAGCGTCTTAGGGGGAAGTAATGAAAAACTGTTTTTT. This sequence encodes CASSVLGGSNEKLFF. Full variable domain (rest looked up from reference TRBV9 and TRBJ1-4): DSGVTQTPKHLITATGQRVTLRCSPRSGDLSVYWYQQSLDQGLQFLIQYYNGEERAKGNILERFSAQQFPDLHSELNLSSLELGDSALYFCASSVLGGSNEKLFFGSGTQLSVL.

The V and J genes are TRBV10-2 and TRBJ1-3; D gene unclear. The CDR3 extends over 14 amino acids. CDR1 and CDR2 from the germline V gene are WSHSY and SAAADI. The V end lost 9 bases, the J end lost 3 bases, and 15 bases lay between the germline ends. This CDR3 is CASRDTDRGNTIYF. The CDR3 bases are TGCGCCAGTCGTGACACCGACCGTGGAAACACCATATATTTT.

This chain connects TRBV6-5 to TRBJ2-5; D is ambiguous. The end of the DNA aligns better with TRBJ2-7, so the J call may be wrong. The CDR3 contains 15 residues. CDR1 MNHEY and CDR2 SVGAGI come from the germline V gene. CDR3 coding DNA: TGTGCCAGCAGTCCCGACATATTCTACCCCTACGAGCAGTACTTC. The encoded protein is CASSPDIFYPYEQYF.

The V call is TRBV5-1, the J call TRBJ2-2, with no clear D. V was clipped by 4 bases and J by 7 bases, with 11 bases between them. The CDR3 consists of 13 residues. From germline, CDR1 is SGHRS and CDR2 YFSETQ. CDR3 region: CASSHEPGGELFF. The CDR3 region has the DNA TGCGCCAGCAGCCACGAACCAGGCGGGGAGCTGTTTTTT.